This T cell receptor (beta chain) came from a study of T cell responses to AZD1222 COVID-19 vaccine. Clones were read by immunoSEQ multiplex PCR, and TCRdb kept only the in-frame ones, dropping some. The sample shows about 130,000 clones, nearly 95% of them seen only once. CDR1 and CDR2 (germline): LNHDA, SQIVND (reference sequence). V shed 1 base, J shed 3 bases, and the junction held 6 bases outside the gene matches. This CDR3 comprises 16 residues. Study observations and caveats: Spike regions recognized by vaccine-associated CD4 TCRs spanned the protein, led by 160-218 and 743-854. Clonal diversity was possibly underestimated, and the donors were mostly white British, with more females. The study reported that nearly half of spike-specific TCRs target unmutated variant regions.

Remarks on this clone: Its antigen remains unknown.

This clonotype originated in an adult in good health. The source was peripheral blood, collected on day 0 of AZD1222 vaccination. The chain recombines TRBV19 with TRBJ1-2; 9 nucleotides match TRBD1. CDR3 bases: TGTGCCAGTAGTATAGTCGGACAGGGGTTTGACTATGGCTACACCTTC. Its translation: CASSIVGQGFDYGYTF. The full variable domain, rest sourced from reference TRBV19 and TRBJ1-2, is DGGITQSPKYLFRKEGQNVTLSCEQNLNHDAMYWYRQDPGQGLRLIYYSQIVNDFQKGDIAEGYSVSREKKESFPLTVTSAQKNPTAFYLCASSIVGQGFDYGYTFGSGTRLTVV.